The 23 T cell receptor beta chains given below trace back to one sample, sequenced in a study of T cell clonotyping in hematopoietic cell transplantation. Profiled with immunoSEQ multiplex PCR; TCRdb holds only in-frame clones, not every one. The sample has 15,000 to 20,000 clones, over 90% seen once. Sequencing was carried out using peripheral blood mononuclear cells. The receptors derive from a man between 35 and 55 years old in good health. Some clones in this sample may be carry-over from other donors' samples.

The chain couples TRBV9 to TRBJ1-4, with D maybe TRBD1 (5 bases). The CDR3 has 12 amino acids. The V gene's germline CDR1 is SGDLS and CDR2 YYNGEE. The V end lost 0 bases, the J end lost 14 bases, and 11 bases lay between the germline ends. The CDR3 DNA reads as TGTGCCAGCAGCGTAGGGGGGGGAGATCTGTTTTTT. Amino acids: CASSVGGGDLFF.

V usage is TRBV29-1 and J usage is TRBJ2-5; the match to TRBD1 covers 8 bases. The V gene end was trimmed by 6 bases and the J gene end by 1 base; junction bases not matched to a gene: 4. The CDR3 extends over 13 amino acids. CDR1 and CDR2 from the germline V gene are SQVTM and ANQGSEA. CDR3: CSVIQGGQETQYF. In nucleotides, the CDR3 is TGCAGCGTCATACAGGGGGGCCAAGAGACCCAGTACTTC.

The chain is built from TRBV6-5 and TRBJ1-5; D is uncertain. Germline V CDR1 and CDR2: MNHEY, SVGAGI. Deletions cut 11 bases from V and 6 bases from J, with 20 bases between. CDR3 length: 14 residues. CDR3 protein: CAGTDGGKGQPQHF. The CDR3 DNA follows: TGTGCCGGTACGGACGGCGGCAAGGGTCAGCCCCAGCATTTT.

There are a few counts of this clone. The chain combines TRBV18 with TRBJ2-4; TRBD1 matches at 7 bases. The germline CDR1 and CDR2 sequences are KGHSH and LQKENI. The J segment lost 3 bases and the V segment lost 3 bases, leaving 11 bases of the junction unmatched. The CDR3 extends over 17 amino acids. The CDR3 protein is CASSPVTGLLVKNIQYF. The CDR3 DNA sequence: TGTGCCAGCTCACCGGTGACAGGGCTTTTAGTCAAAAACATTCAGTACTTC.

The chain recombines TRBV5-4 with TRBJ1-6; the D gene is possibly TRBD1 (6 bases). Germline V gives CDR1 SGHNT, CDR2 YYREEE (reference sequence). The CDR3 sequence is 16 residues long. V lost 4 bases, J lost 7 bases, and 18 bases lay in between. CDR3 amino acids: CASSGGLHGQNSPLHF. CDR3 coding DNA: TGTGCCAGCAGCGGGGGCCTGCACGGACAAAATTCACCCCTCCACTTT. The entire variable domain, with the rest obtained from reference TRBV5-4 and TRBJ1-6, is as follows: ETGVTQSPTHLIKTRGQQVTLRCSSQSGHNTVSWYQQALGQGPQFIFQYYREEENGRGNFPPRFSGLQFPNYSSELNVNALELDDSALYLCASSGGLHGQNSPLHFGNGTRLTVT.

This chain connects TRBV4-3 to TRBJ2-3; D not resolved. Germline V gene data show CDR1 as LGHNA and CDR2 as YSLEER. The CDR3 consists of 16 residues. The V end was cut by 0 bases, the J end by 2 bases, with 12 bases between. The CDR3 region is CASSQDGRTTTDTQYF. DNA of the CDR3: TGCGCCAGCAGCCAAGACGGGCGGACGACCACAGATACGCAGTATTTT.

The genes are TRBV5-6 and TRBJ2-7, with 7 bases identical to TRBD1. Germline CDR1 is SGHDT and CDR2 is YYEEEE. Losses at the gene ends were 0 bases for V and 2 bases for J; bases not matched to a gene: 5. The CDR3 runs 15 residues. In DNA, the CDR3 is TGTGCCAGCAGCTTGGGAGGGGGCGGCCCCTACGAGCAGTACTTC. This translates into CASSLGGGGPYEQYF.

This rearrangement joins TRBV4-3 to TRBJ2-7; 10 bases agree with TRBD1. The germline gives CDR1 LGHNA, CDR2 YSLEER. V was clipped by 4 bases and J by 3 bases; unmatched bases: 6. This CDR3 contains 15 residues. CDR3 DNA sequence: TGCGCCAGCAGCCTCACCGGACAGGGGGACTACGAGCAGTACTTC. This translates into CASSLTGQGDYEQYF.

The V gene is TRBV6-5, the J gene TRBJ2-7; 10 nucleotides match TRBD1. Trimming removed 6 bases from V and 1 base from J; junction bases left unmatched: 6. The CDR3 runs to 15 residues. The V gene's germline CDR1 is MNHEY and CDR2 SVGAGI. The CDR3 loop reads CASSPGQGLSYEQYF. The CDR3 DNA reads TGTGCCAGCAGCCCGGGACAGGGGTTATCCTACGAGCAGTACTTC.

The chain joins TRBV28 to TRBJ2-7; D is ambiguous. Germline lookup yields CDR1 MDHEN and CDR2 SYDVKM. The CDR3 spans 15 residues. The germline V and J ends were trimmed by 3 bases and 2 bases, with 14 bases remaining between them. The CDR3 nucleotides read TGTGCCAGCAGTTTCGAACCAGGCAACCCCTACGAGCAGTACTTC. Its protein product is CASSFEPGNPYEQYF.

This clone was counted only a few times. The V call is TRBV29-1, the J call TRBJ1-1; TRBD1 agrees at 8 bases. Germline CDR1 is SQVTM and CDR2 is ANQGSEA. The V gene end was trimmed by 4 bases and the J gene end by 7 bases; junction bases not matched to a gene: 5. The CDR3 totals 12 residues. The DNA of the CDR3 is TGCAGCGTTGGGACAGGGATGATTGAAGCTTTCTTT. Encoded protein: CSVGTGMIEAFF.

This chain's CDR3 is CASSLSRTLYNEQFF. DNA of the CDR3: TGTGCCAGCAGCTTATCTAGGACCCTCTACAATGAGCAGTTCTTC. J is TRBJ2-1 and V is TRBV11-1; no definite D call. There are 15 residues in the CDR3. V was pared by 2 bases and J by 3 bases, with 11 bases between. Looked up from germline, CDR1 is SGHAT and CDR2 is FQDESV (reference sequence).

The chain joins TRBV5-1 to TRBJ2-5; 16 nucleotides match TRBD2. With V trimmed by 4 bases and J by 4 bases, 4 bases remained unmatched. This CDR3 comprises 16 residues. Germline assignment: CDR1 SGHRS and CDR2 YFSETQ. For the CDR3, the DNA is TGCGCCAGCAGCCCGGGACTAGCGGGAGGGCGAGAGACCCAGTACTTC. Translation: CASSPGLAGGRETQYF.

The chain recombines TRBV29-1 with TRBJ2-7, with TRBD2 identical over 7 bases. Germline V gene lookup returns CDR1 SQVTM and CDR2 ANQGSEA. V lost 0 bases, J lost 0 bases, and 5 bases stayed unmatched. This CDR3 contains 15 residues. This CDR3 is CSVEEASGYSYEQYF. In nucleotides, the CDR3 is TGCAGCGTTGAAGAGGCTAGCGGCTACTCCTACGAGCAGTACTTC.

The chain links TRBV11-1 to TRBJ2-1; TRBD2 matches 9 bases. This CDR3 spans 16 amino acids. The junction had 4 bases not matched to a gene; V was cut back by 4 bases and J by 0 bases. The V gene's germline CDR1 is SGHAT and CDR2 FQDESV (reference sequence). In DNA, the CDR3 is TGTGCCAGCAGCTGGACTAGCGAGAGCTCCTACAATGAGCAGTTCTTC. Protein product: CASSWTSESSYNEQFF. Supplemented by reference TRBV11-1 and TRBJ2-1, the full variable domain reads EAEVAQSPRYKITEKSQAVAFWCDPISGHATLYWYRQILGQGPELLVQFQDESVVDDSQLPKDRFSAERLKGVDSTLKIQPAELGDSAMYLCASSWTSESSYNEQFFGPGTRLTVL.

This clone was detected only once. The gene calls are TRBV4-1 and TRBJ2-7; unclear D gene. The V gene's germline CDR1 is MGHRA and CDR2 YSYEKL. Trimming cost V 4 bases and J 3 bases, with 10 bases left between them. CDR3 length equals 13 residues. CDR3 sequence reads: CASSRGSYYEQYF. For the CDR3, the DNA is TGCGCCAGCAGCCGTGGCAGCTACTACGAGCAGTACTTC.

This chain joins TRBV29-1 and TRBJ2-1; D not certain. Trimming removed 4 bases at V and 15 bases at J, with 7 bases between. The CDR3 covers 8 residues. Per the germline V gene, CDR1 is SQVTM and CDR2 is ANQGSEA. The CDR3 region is CSVGGPFF. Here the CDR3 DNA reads TGCAGCGTTGGTGGTCCGTTCTTC.

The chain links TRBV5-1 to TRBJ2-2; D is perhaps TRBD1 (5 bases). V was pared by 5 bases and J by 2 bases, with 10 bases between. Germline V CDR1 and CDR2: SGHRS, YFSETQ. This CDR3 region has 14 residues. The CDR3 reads CASRTEFNTGELFF. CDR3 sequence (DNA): TGCGCCAGCAGGACAGAGTTTAACACCGGGGAGCTGTTTTTT.

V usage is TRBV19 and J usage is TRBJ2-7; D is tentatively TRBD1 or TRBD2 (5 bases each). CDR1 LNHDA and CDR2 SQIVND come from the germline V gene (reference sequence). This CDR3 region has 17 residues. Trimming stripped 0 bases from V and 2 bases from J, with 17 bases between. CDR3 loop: CASSIDLGPEGPYEQYF. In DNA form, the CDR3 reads TGTGCCAGTAGTATAGATCTGGGACCCGAAGGGCCCTACGAGCAGTACTTC.

CDR3 loop: CASSPTRGLAGGMGNIQYF. DNA for the CDR3: TGCGCCAGCAGCCCCACACGAGGACTAGCGGGAGGGATGGGAAACATTCAGTACTTC. The chain employs TRBV4-3 and TRBJ2-4; 15 bases line up with TRBD2. The CDR3 runs 19 residues. Trimming removed 4 bases from V and 6 bases from J; junction bases left unmatched: 13. Germline V CDR1 and CDR2: LGHNA, YSLEER.

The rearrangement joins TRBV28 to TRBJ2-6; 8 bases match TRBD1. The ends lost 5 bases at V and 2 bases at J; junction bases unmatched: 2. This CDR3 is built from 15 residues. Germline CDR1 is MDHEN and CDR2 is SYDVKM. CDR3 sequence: CASSGGQAGANVLTF. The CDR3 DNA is TGTGCCAGCAGTGGGGGACAGGCTGGGGCCAACGTCCTGACTTTC.

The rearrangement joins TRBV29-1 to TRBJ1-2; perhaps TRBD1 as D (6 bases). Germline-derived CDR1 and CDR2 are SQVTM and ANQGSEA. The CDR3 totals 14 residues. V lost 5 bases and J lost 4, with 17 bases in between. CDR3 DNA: TGCAGCGTTAGGGCAGGGGAAGGGGGCTATGGCTACACCTTC. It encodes CSVRAGEGGYGYTF.

CDR3 sequence: CSAGNPDEQYF. For the CDR3, the DNA is TGCAGTGCGGGTAACCCGGACGAGCAGTACTTC. The rearrangement uses TRBV20-1 and TRBJ2-7, with D hard to call. Trimming stripped 6 bases from V and 5 bases from J, with 11 bases between. The CDR3 is 11 residues long. CDR1 and CDR2 from the germline V gene are DFQATT and SNEGSKA (reference sequence).